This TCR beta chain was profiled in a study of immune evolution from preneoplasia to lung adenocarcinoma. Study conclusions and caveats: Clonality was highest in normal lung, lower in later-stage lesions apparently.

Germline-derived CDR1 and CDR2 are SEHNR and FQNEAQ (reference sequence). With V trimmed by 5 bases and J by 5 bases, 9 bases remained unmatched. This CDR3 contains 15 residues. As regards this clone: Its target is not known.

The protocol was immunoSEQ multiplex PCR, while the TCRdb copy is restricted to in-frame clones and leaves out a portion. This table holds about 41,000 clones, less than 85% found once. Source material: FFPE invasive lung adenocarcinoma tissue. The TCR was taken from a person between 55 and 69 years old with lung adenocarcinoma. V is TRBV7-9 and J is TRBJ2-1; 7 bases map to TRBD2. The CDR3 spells CASSPAASGHNEQFF. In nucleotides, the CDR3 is TGTGCCAGCAGCCCTGCTGCTAGCGGACACAATGAGCAGTTCTTC. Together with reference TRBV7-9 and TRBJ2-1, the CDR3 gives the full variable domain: DTGVSQNPRHKITKRGQNVTFRCDPISEHNRLYWYRQTLGQGPEFLTYFQNEAQLEKSRLLSDRFSAERPKGSFSTLEIQRTEQGDSAMYLCASSPAASGHNEQFFGPGTRLTVL.